Following are 10 T cell receptor beta chains from one sample sequenced in a study of OX40 agonist ivuxolimab in advanced cancers. Generated by immunoSEQ multiplex PCR, the TCRdb table keeps only in-frame clones and is missing some. The sample records 65,000 to 80,000 clones, roughly 80% being singletons. This sample comprised CD4+ or CD8+ T cells sorted from blood, obtained in a trial of the OX40 agonist ivuxolimab. The origin of the receptors is an adult with an advanced solid tumor such as melanoma, head and neck, liver or kidney cancer.

The chain uses TRBV7-9 and TRBJ2-6; the match to TRBD1 covers 7 bases. The V gene end was trimmed by 6 bases and the J gene end by 3 bases; junction bases not matched to a gene: 8. The CDR3 consists of 16 residues. In germline, CDR1 is SEHNR, CDR2 FQNEAQ (reference sequence). CDR3 amino acids: CASRSLDRVGANVLTF. The CDR3 DNA sequence: TGTGCCAGCAGATCCCTCGACAGGGTTGGGGCCAACGTCCTGACTTTC.

V is TRBV19 and J is TRBJ1-5; 9 bases align to TRBD1. Per the germline V gene, CDR1 is LNHDA and CDR2 is SQIVND (reference sequence). Trimming cost V 7 bases and J 0 bases; bases outside gene matches: 4. The CDR3 has 15 amino acids. This CDR3 is CASTWGQGSNQPQHF. CDR3 in DNA: TGTGCCAGTACCTGGGGACAGGGTAGCAATCAGCCCCAGCATTTT. Filled out from reference TRBV19 and TRBJ1-5, the complete variable domain reads DGGITQSPKYLFRKEGQNVTLSCEQNLNHDAMYWYRQDPGQGLRLIYYSQIVNDFQKGDIAEGYSVSREKKESFPLTVTSAQKNPTAFYLCASTWGQGSNQPQHFGDGTRLSIL.

The table lists this clone with a few counts. The J gene is TRBJ1-2, the V gene TRBV6-5; 8 bases are a match to TRBD1. J lost 6 bases, V lost 8 bases, and 5 bases had no gene match. Germline V gives CDR1 MNHEY, CDR2 SVGAGI. The CDR3 runs 12 residues. The CDR3 sequence is CASAGGHDGYTF. Here the CDR3 DNA reads TGTGCCAGCGCAGGGGGCCACGATGGCTACACCTTC.

The rearrangement links TRBV19 to TRBJ2-5, with 11 bases lining up with TRBD2. Germline V lookup: CDR1 LNHDA, CDR2 SQIVND (reference sequence). V shed 2 bases, J shed 5 bases, and the junction held 10 bases outside the gene matches. There are 17 residues in the CDR3. CDR3 nucleotides: TGTGCCAGTAGTATATCTATACTAGCGGGAGTAGGGGAGACCCAGTACTTC. Amino acid sequence: CASSISILAGVGETQYF.

CDR3 DNA: TGTGCCAGCAGCCGCCTCGGAGGGCCAATGGGGTATACGCAGTATTTT. Translated, it gives CASSRLGGPMGYTQYF. This chain connects TRBV11-2 to TRBJ2-3, with D perhaps matching TRBD2 (6 bases). V was clipped by 5 bases and J by 7 bases, with 22 bases between them. The CDR3 has 16 amino acids. Looked up from germline, CDR1 is SGHAT and CDR2 is FQNNGV.

The rearrangement links TRBV9 to TRBJ1-4; the D gene is possibly TRBD1 (5 bases). Germline V CDR1 and CDR2: SGDLS, YYNGEE. The CDR3 is made up of 16 amino acids. Trimming took 3 bases from V and 6 from J, leaving 18 bases between them. The CDR3 protein is CASSAPYGEGDEKLFF. The CDR3 DNA reads as TGTGCCAGCAGCGCCCCCTATGGGGAAGGGGATGAAAAACTGTTTTTT.

The chain links TRBV4-3 to TRBJ2-7, with D hard to call. The ends were cut back, 0 bases at V and 2 bases at J, with 14 bases in the middle. Germline-derived CDR1 and CDR2 are LGHNA and YSLEER. The CDR3 runs 16 residues. This chain's CDR3 is CASSQDQVSATYEQYF. The DNA of the CDR3 is TGCGCCAGCAGCCAAGATCAGGTGTCAGCCACCTACGAGCAGTACTTC.

This chain connects TRBV27 to TRBJ2-7, with D perhaps TRBD1 or TRBD2 (5 bases each). CDR1 and CDR2 (germline): MNHEY, SMNVEV (reference sequence). This CDR3 is built from 15 residues. The germline V and J ends were trimmed by 4 bases and 5 bases, with 18 bases remaining between them. CDR3 residues: CASSYRDPLGNEQYF. The CDR3, as DNA: TGTGCCAGCAGTTACCGGGACCCCCTAGGAAACGAGCAGTACTTC.

This clone was picked up a small number of times. The chain employs TRBV18 and TRBJ2-4, with D possibly TRBD2 on 6 matching bases. V was shortened by 0 bases and J by 9 bases, with 15 bases between the two germline ends. This CDR3 is built from 15 residues. Germline lookup yields CDR1 KGHSH and CDR2 LQKENI. The DNA for the CDR3 is TGTGCCAGCTCACCACCGCGGAGTAACGGGGGCATTCAGTACTTC. Translation: CASSPPRSNGGIQYF.

The J gene is TRBJ1-4, the V gene TRBV28; D perhaps matches TRBD1 (5 bases). The CDR3 spans 15 residues. With 6 bases removed from V and 13 bases from J, the gap between germline ends came to 24 bases. CDR1 is MDHEN and CDR2 is SYDVKM in the germline V gene. The DNA for the CDR3 is TGTGCCAGCAGCTCACTTCGGAGGGCCGAGGGACGACTGTTTTTT. Protein: CASSSLRRAEGRLFF.